This T cell receptor (beta chain) was observed in a study of cytomegalovirus exposure and HLA in healthy donors. Study-level background: The use of the same platform for the 120 or so validation repertoires and the 600 to 800 first-cohort repertoires was reported by a later analysis. General observations from the study: There were over 150 TCR beta chains listed as cytomegalovirus-associated. Most TCR sequences were uncommon, yet certain public TCRs appeared in many donors.

These donors were members of the approximately 110-subject validation cohort, a group separate from the approximately 620-subject first cohort. As to this clone: Its antigen is currently unknown.

CDR3 length equals 16 residues. The ends lost 1 base at V and 4 bases at J; junction bases unmatched: 3. Germline V gene lookup returns CDR1 MGHRA and CDR2 YSYEKL. Measured with immunoSEQ multiplex PCR; TCRdb has only the in-frame clones, and not every one. The sample yields about 330,000 clones, 86% seen once. This chain joins TRBV4-1 and TRBJ2-1, with TRBD2 matching over 11 bases. This receptor was identified in a young woman in good health and CMV-seronegative. Source material: PBMCs. In DNA form, the CDR3 reads TGCGCCAGCAGCCAAGTCGGACTAGCGGGTTACAATGAGCAGTTCTTC. This codes for CASSQVGLAGYNEQFF.